These 12 T cell receptor beta chains originate from one sample sequenced in a study of T cells after yellow fever vaccination. TCRdb ran MiXCR on the 5' RACE reads and lists one entry per CDR3 protein. The sample consists of roughly 300,000 distinct CDR3 sequences, 6.8% of them appearing once. This specimen consisted of PBMCs, obtained about 41 days after the first yellow fever vaccination. All receptors come from a man aged 18 to 30 who received the YFV17D yellow fever vaccine.

This clonotype has more than one count but fewer than ten. The J gene is TRBJ2-7, the V gene TRBV7-4, with D perhaps given as TRBD1 or TRBD2 (5 bases each). The germline gives CDR1 SGHVT, CDR2 SQSDAQ. This CDR3 has 13 residues. V lost 3 bases to trimming and J lost 3 bases, with 9 bases between them. The CDR3 reads CASSFQGVYEQYV. Here the CDR3 DNA reads TGTGCCAGCAGCTTCCAGGGAGTCTACGAGCAGTACGTC.

This clonotype occurred many times. The chain recombines TRBV5-1 with TRBJ2-7; 9 bases line up with TRBD1. Germline-derived CDR1 and CDR2 are SGHRS and YFSETQ. This CDR3 region has 11 residues. V was pared by 7 bases and J by 6 bases, with 2 bases of the junction left unmatched. For the CDR3, the DNA is TGCGCCAGCGGGACAGGGTCCGAGCAGTACTTC. It specifies CASGTGSEQYF.

This clonotype was detected many times. The chain recombines TRBV7-2 with TRBJ2-3, with D possibly called TRBD1 or TRBD2 (5 bases each). The length of the CDR3 is 15 residues. From germline, CDR1 is SGHTA and CDR2 FQGNSA. V was trimmed by 3 bases and J by 2 bases, leaving 12 bases between them. The CDR3 sequence: CASSFSRGLTDTQYF. The CDR3 DNA reads as TGTGCCAGCAGCTTCAGTCGGGGCCTCACAGATACGCAGTATTTT.

This clonotype was seen repeatedly, ten times or more. The chain links TRBV7-2 to TRBJ1-2, with a possible D match to TRBD1 (5 bases). V lost 5 bases and J lost 0, with 16 bases in between. Germline-derived CDR1 and CDR2 are SGHTA and FQGNSA. The length of the CDR3 is 16 residues. CDR3 region: CASSPRGTSANYGYTF. CDR3 bases: TGTGCCAGCAGCCCCCGGGGGACCTCGGCTAACTATGGCTACACCTTC.

This chain links TRBV5-1 with TRBJ2-6; 7 bases agree with TRBD2. Germline V gene data show CDR1 as SGHRS and CDR2 as YFSETQ. This CDR3 is 14 amino acids long. Unmatched junction bases numbered 3, after V lost 7 bases and J lost 2 bases. DNA for the CDR3: TGCGCCAGCGGGAGGGAAACTGGGGCCAACGTCCTGACTTTC. It specifies CASGRETGANVLTF. Full variable domain (rest looked up from reference TRBV5-1 and TRBJ2-6): KAGVTQTPRYLIKTRGQQVTLSCSPISGHRSVSWYQQTPGQGLQFLFEYFSETQRNKGNFPGRFSGRQFSNSRSEMNVSTLELGDSALYLCASGRETGANVLTFGAGSRLTVL.

This chain uses TRBV6-1 with TRBJ2-4, with a weak D call TRBD1 (5 bases). The V gene's germline CDR1 is MNHNS and CDR2 SASEGT. There are 15 residues in the CDR3. V gave up 10 bases and J gave up 0 bases, with 16 bases separating them. The DNA for the CDR3 is TGTGCCACGCTACGGAGACAGAGAGCCAAAAACATTCAGTACTTC. Translated, it gives CATLRRQRAKNIQYF.

This clonotype was counted between two and nine times. V and J are TRBV24-1 and TRBJ2-1, with 9 bases aligning to TRBD2. Germline CDR1 reads KGHDR; CDR2 reads SFDVKD. Trimming cost V 6 bases and J 8 bases; bases outside gene matches: 7. This CDR3 is built from 14 residues. The DNA of the CDR3 is TGTGCCACCAGTAAGCGGGGGGCCCAGGATGAGCAGTTCTTC. Its protein is CATSKRGAQDEQFF.

This clonotype was seen a handful of times. The J gene is TRBJ2-5, the V gene TRBV7-2; D not resolved. Trimming took 0 bases from V and 0 from J, leaving 8 bases between them. CDR1 and CDR2 (germline): SGHTA, FQGNSA. This CDR3 has 15 amino acids. The CDR3 protein is CASSLASQYQETQYF. For the CDR3, the DNA is TGTGCCAGCAGCTTAGCGTCACAGTACCAAGAGACCCAGTACTTC.

This clonotype was detected only a few times. The CDR3 protein is CASSVLDGTGELFF. CDR3 sequence (DNA): TGTGCCAGCAGCGTGCTAGACGGAACCGGGGAGCTGTTTTTT. This chain uses TRBV9 with TRBJ2-2; D remains unclear. The CDR3 runs 14 residues. Per the germline V gene, CDR1 is SGDLS and CDR2 is YYNGEE. V was clipped by 2 bases and J by 5 bases, with 10 bases between them.

This clonotype turned up a few times. This sequence joins TRBV12-5 and TRBJ2-7; possible D gene TRBD2, 6 bases. The V gene's germline CDR1 is LGHNT and CDR2 FRNRAP. The V end lost 3 bases, the J end lost 3 bases, and 15 bases lay between the germline ends. The CDR3 is made up of 15 amino acids. The CDR3 DNA reads as TGTGCTAGTGGTTTTGGGGCGCGGGGAGACTACGAGCAGTACTTC. It is translated as CASGFGARGDYEQYF.

This clonotype has ten or more counts. The chain joins TRBV5-1 to TRBJ1-3; D not certain. Trimming took off 0 bases at V and 0 bases at J, with 4 bases between the two ends. This CDR3 is 14 amino acids long. Germline V CDR1 and CDR2: SGHRS, YFSETQ. The CDR3 DNA is TGCGCCAGCAGCTTGGCGGACTCTGGAAACACCATATATTTT. Protein product: CASSLADSGNTIYF.

The sample holds many counts of this clonotype. The rearrangement uses TRBV5-1 and TRBJ2-7; TRBD2 agrees at 15 bases. The CDR3 contains 14 residues. Germline CDR1 and CDR2: SGHRS and YFSETQ. V shed 7 bases, J shed 6 bases, and the junction held 5 bases outside the gene matches. The CDR3 is CASAGLAGGPEQYF. CDR3 DNA: TGCGCCAGCGCGGGACTAGCGGGGGGTCCCGAGCAGTACTTC.